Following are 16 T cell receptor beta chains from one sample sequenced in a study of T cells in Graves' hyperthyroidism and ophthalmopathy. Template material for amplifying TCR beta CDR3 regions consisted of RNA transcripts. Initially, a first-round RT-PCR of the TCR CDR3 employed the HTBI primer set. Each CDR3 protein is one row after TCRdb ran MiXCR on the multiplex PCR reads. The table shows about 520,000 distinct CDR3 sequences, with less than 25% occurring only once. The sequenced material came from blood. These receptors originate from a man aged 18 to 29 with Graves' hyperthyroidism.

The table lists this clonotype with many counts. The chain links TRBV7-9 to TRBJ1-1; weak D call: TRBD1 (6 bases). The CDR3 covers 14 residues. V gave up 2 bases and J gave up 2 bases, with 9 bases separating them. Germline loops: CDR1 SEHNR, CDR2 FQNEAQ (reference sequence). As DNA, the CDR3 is TGTGCCAGCAGCTTAATGGACAGAAACACTGAAGCTTTCTTT. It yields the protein CASSLMDRNTEAFF.

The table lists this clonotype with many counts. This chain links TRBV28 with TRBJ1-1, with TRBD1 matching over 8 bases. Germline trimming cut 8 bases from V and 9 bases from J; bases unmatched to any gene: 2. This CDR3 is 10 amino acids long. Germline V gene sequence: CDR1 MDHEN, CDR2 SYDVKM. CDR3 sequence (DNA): TGTGCCAGCCGGGACAGGAAAGCTTTCTTT. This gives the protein CASRDRKAFF. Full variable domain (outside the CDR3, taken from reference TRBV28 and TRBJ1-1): DVKVTQSSRYLVKRTGEKVFLECVQDMDHENMFWYRQDPGLGLRLIYFSYDVKMKEKGDIPEGYSVSREKKERFSLILESASTNQTSMYLCASRDRKAFFGQGTRLTVV.

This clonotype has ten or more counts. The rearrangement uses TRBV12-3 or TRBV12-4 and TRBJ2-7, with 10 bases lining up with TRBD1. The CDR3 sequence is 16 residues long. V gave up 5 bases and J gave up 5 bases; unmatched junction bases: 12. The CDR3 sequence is CASSPTRRDRGHEQYF. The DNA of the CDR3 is TGTGCCAGCAGTCCCACACGGCGGGACAGGGGTCACGAGCAGTACTTC.

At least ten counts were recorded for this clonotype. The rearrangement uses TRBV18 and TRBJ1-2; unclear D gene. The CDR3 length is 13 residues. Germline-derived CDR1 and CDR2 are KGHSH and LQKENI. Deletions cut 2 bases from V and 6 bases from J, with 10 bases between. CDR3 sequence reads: CASSPGPADGYTF. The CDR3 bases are TGTGCCAGCTCACCAGGCCCAGCGGATGGCTACACCTTC.

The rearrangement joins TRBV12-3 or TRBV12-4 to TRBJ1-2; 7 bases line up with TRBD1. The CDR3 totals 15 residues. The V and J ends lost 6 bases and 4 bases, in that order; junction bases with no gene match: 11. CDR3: CASRHNRDRGYGYTF. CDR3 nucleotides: TGTGCCAGCAGACACAACCGGGACAGAGGCTATGGCTACACCTTC.

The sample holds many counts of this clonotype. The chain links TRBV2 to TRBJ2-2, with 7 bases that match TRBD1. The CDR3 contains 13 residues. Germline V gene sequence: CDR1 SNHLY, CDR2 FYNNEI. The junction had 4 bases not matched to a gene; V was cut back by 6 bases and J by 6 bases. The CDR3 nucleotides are TGTGCCAGCAGACTCACAGGGGCCGGGGAGCTGTTTTTT. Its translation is CASRLTGAGELFF.

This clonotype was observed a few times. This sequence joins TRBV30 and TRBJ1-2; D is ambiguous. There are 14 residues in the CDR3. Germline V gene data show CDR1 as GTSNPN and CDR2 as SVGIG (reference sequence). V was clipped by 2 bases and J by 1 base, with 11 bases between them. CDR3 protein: CAWSIGLLNYGYTF. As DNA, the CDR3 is TGTGCCTGGAGTATTGGACTGCTTAACTATGGCTACACCTTC.

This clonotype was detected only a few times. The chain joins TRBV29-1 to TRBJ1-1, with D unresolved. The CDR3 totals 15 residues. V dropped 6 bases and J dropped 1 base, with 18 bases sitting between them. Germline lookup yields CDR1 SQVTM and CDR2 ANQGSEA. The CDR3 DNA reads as TGCAGCGTCCGCAACGGTCTATTCAGGAACACTGAAGCTTTCTTT. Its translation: CSVRNGLFRNTEAFF.

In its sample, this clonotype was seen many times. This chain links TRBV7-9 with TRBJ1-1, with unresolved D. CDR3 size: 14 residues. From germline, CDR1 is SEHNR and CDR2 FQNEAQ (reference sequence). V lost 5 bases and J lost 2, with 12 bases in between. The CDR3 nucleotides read TGTGCCAGCAGCCCCTACCCCGGTAACACTGAAGCTTTCTTT. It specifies CASSPYPGNTEAFF.

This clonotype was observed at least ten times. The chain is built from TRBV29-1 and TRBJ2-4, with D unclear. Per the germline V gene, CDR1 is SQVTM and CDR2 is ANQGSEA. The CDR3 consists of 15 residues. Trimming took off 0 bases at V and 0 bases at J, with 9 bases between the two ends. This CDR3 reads CSVEDRRLAKNIQYF. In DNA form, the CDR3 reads TGCAGCGTTGAAGACCGCAGGTTAGCCAAAAACATTCAGTACTTC. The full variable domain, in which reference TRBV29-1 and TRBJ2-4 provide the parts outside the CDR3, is SAVISQKPSRDICQRGTSLTIQCQVDSQVTMMFWYRQQPGQSLTLIATANQGSEATYESGFVIDKFPISRPNLTFSTLTVSNMSPEDSSIYLCSVEDRRLAKNIQYFGAGTRLSVL.

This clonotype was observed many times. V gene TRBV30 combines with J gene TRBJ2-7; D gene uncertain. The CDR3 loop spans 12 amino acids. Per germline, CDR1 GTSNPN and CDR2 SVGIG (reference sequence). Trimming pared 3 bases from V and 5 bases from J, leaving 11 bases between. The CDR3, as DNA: TGTGCCTGGAGCGATCCGCCGGACGAGCAGTACTTC. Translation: CAWSDPPDEQYF.

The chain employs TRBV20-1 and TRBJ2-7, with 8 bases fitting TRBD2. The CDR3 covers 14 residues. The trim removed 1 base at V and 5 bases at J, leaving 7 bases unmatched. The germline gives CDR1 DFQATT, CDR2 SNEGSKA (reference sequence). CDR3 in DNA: TGCAGTGCTAGAGTAAAGACTAGCGCACACGAGCAGTACTTC. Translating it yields CSARVKTSAHEQYF.

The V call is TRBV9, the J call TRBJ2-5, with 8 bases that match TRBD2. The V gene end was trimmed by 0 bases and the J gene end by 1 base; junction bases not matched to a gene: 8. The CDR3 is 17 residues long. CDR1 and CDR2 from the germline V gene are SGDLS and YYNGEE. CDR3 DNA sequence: TGTGCCAGCAGCGTAGGGGCGGCGGGGGGCCGCCAAGAGACCCAGTACTTC. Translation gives CASSVGAAGGRQETQYF.

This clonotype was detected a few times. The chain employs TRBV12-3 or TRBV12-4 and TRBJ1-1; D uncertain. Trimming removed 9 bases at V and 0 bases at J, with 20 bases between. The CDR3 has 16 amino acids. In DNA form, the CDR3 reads TGTGCCAGGACGAATCACCCGGGGTCCATGAACACTGAAGCTTTCTTT. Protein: CARTNHPGSMNTEAFF.

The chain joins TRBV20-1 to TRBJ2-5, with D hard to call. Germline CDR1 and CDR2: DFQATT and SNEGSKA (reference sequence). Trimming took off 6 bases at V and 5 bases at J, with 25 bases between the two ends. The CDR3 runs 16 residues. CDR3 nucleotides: TGCAGTGCCACGTCCTGGGCCCCTTTTAATGAGGAGACCCAGTACTTC. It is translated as CSATSWAPFNEETQYF.

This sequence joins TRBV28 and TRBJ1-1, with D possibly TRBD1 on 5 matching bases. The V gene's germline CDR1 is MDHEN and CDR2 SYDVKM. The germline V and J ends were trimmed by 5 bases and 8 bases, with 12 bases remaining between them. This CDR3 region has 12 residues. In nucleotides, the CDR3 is TGTGCCAGCAGTACCTCCAGGGTAGAAGCTTTCTTT. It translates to CASSTSRVEAFF.